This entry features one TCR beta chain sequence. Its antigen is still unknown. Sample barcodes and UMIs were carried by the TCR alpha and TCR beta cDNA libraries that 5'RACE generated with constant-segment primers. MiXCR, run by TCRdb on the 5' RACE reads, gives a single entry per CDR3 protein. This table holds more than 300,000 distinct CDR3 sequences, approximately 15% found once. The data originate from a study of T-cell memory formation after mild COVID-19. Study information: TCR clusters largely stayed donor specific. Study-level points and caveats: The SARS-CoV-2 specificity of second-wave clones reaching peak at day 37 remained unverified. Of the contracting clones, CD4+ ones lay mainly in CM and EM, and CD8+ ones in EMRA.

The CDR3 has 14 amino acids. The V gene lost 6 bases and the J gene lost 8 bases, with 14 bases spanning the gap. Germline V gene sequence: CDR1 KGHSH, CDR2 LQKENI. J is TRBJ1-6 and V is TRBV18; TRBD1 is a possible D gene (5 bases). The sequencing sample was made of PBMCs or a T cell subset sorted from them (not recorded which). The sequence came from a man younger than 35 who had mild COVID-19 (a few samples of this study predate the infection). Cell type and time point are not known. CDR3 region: CASSPTDVDSPLHF. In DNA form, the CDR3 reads TGTGCCAGCTCGCCGACAGACGTAGATTCACCCCTCCACTTT. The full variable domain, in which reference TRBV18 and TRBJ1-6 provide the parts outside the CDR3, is NAGVMQNPRHLVRRRGQEARLRCSPMKGHSHVYWYRQLPEEGLKFMVYLQKENIIDESGMPKERFSAEFPKEGPSILRIQQVVRGDSAAYFCASSPTDVDSPLHFGNGTRLTVT.